This T cell receptor beta chain was identified during a study of T cell responses to AZD1222 COVID-19 vaccine. Study overall: Doses given second, at about 4 or about 12 weeks, were pooled. Broader study findings: The span of vaccine-associated CD4 TCRs extended across spike, with dominance at 160-218 and 743-854. White British donors predominated, females outnumbered males, and clonal diversity was possibly underestimated. Nearly half of spike-specific TCRs reportedly target variant regions that are unmutated in the B.1.351 and B.1.1.7 variants.

As regards this clone: What it recognizes is unknown. This same CDR3 is encoded by further DNA sequences in the sample.

Assay: immunoSEQ multiplex PCR; the TCRdb copy retains only in-frame clones and omits some. Here the sample spans 130,000 to 150,000 clones, 88% being singletons. This CDR3 is 14 amino acids long. V dropped 6 bases and J dropped 6 bases, with 21 bases sitting between them. The germline CDR1 and CDR2 sequences are SQVTM and ANQGSEA. This clonotype was obtained from an adult in good health. Sequencing was performed on peripheral blood, taken on day 0 of AZD1222 vaccination. This chain joins TRBV29-1 and TRBJ2-7; possibly TRBD1 for D (6 bases). The CDR3 loop is CSVADTGSHFEQYF. CDR3 nucleotide sequence: TGCAGCGTGGCCGACACAGGGTCTCATTTCGAGCAGTACTTC.